These 5 T cell receptor beta chains were all obtained from the same sample, sequenced in a study of blood T cell repertoires in COVID-19. Produced via immunoSEQ multiplex PCR; TCRdb's table is partial and in-frame only. The sample lists 150,000 to 200,000 clones, roughly nine tenths occurring once. The sample was peripheral blood. The receptor source for this set is a man aged 18 to 29 with acute or convalescent COVID-19.

The CDR3 sequence is CASRDRTRSSYEQYV. Here the CDR3 DNA reads TGTGCCAGCAGAGACCGGACACGGAGCTCCTACGAGCAGTACGTC. The chain carries TRBV6-4 and TRBJ2-7; tentatively, D is TRBD1 (5 bases). CDR1 and CDR2 (germline): MRHNA, SNTAGT. The CDR3 sequence is 15 residues long. Trimming took 6 bases from V and 0 from J, leaving 15 bases between them.

In its sample, this clone was seen once. The chain recombines TRBV19 with TRBJ2-1; possibly TRBD1 for D (5 bases). Germline assignment: CDR1 LNHDA and CDR2 SQIVND (reference sequence). Trimming removed 5 bases at V and 1 base at J, with 9 bases between. This CDR3 spans 14 amino acids. As DNA, the CDR3 is TGTGCCAGTAGTGCCCAGGGTTCCTACAATGAGCAGTTCTTC. Translating it yields CASSAQGSYNEQFF.

The CDR3 DNA reads as TGTGCCAGCAGCTCCCACGCAGGGGGCGGCTATGGCTACACCTTC. Its translation is CASSSHAGGGYGYTF. The genes are TRBV11-2 and TRBJ1-2, with 8 bases fitting TRBD1. Germline CDR1 is SGHAT and CDR2 is FQNNGV. CDR3 length: 15 amino acids. Unmatched junction bases numbered 8, after V lost 4 bases and J lost 4 bases.

The CDR3 nucleotides are TGCGCCAGCAGAGCCGGACAGGGGCCTCGTACAGATACGCAGTATTTT. Translation gives CASRAGQGPRTDTQYF. The chain is built from TRBV10-2 and TRBJ2-3; the match to TRBD1 covers 9 bases. This CDR3 is 16 amino acids long. The germline V gene encodes CDR1 WSHSY and CDR2 SAAADI. V lost 6 bases and J lost 3; bases outside the gene matches: 10.

CDR3 DNA sequence: TGTGCCAGCAGTGAAGAAGGGGTGAGCTCTGGGGCCAACGTCCTGACTTTC. This gives the protein CASSEEGVSSGANVLTF. This rearrangement joins TRBV2 to TRBJ2-6; possible D gene TRBD1, 5 bases. Trimming stripped 1 base from V and 0 bases from J, with 10 bases between. The CDR3 loop spans 17 amino acids. CDR1 is SNHLY and CDR2 is FYNNEI in the germline V gene.